Shown below are 22 T cell receptor beta chains from a single sample sequenced in a study of T cell responses to AZD1222 COVID-19 vaccine. Method: immunoSEQ multiplex PCR; TCRdb's copy keeps in-frame clones and lacks some. The sample has some 130,000 clones; 93% are singletons. Specimen: peripheral blood, collected on day 0 of AZD1222 vaccination. Source of these receptors: an adult in good health.

CDR3: CASSQGTSGGDIQYF. Here the CDR3 DNA reads TGTGCCAGCAGCCAAGGAACTAGCGGGGGTGACATTCAGTACTTC. J is TRBJ2-4 and V is TRBV4-2, with 11 bases fitting TRBD2. Germline CDR1 LGHNA, CDR2 YNFKEQ. Trimming cost V 1 base and J 8 bases; bases outside gene matches: 4. The CDR3 loop spans 15 amino acids.

As regards this clone: Different DNA sequences within this sample yield the same CDR3. The J gene is TRBJ2-7, the V gene TRBV3-1 (or the pseudogene TRBV3-2); 12 bases are shared with TRBD2. Per germline, CDR1 LGHDT and CDR2 YNNKEL (reference sequence). The CDR3 runs to 15 residues. V was pared by 4 bases and J by 6 bases, with 7 bases of the junction left unmatched. The CDR3: CASSLLPGLAGEQYF. CDR3 nucleotide sequence: TGTGCCAGCAGCCTGTTACCGGGACTAGCGGGCGAGCAGTACTTC.

The chain carries TRBV12-5 and TRBJ2-7; 9 bases are a match to TRBD2. Germline lookup yields CDR1 LGHNT and CDR2 FRNRAP. The trim removed 5 bases at V and 3 bases at J, leaving 8 bases unmatched. This CDR3 contains 15 residues. This CDR3 reads CASGKLAGDLYEQYF. In DNA form, the CDR3 reads TGTGCTAGTGGTAAATTAGCGGGGGACCTCTACGAGCAGTACTTC.

The gene calls are TRBV28 and TRBJ1-1, with a possible D match to TRBD1 (6 bases). V was pared by 6 bases and J by 1 base, with 12 bases between. Looked up from germline, CDR1 is MDHEN and CDR2 is SYDVKM. CDR3 length: 14 residues. Here the CDR3 reads CASSSGGGNTEAFF. CDR3 DNA: TGTGCCAGCAGCTCCGGAGGGGGGAACACTGAAGCTTTCTTT.

The chain carries TRBV27 and TRBJ2-7; D perhaps matches TRBD1 (6 bases). The ends were cut back, 3 bases at V and 1 base at J, with 10 bases in the middle. The length of the CDR3 is 14 residues. Looked up from germline, CDR1 is MNHEY and CDR2 is SMNVEV (reference sequence). The CDR3 DNA follows: TGTGCCAGCAGTTTCCGGGACACTTCCTACGAGCAGTACTTC. The encoded protein is CASSFRDTSYEQYF.

The V call is TRBV11-2, the J call TRBJ2-2, with 8 bases that match TRBD2. Germline V lookup: CDR1 SGHAT, CDR2 FQNNGV. The length of the CDR3 is 16 residues. The V segment lost 0 bases and the J segment 4 bases; nucleotides outside the gene matches: 4. CDR3 DNA: TGTGCCAGCAGCTTAGAACTAGCGGTGACCACCGGGGAGCTGTTTTTT. Its protein is CASSLELAVTTGELFF.

The J gene is TRBJ1-1, the V gene TRBV2; 7 bases map to TRBD1. The germline gives CDR1 SNHLY, CDR2 FYNNEI. The CDR3 is 13 amino acids. J was trimmed by 8 bases and V by 9 bases; bases with no gene match: 12. In DNA, the CDR3 is TGTGCCAGAAGACAGGGAAAAGCGCACGAAGCTTTCTTT. Translation gives CARRQGKAHEAFF.

The genes are TRBV5-1 and TRBJ2-7; D may be TRBD1 (6 bases). CDR3 size: 16 residues. The V and J ends lost 2 bases and 2 bases respectively, with 17 bases between them. Per the germline V gene, CDR1 is SGHRS and CDR2 is YFSETQ. In nucleotides, the CDR3 is TGCGCCAGCAGCTTCTCGACAGGCCAATTCCCCTACGAGCAGTACTTC. Protein product: CASSFSTGQFPYEQYF.

V gene TRBV27 combines with J gene TRBJ2-7, with TRBD1 matching over 9 bases. The germline V gene encodes CDR1 MNHEY and CDR2 SMNVEV (reference sequence). J gave up 3 bases and V 5 bases, and 5 bases lay outside the gene matches. The CDR3 spans 14 residues. The CDR3 sequence is CASSPGTGNYEQYF. The CDR3, as DNA: TGTGCCAGCAGTCCAGGGACAGGGAACTACGAGCAGTACTTC.

The chain recombines TRBV7-2 with TRBJ2-7, with 8 bases aligning to TRBD1. The V gene's germline CDR1 is SGHTA and CDR2 FQGNSA. The CDR3 consists of 18 residues. Unmatched junction bases numbered 20, after V lost 5 bases and J lost 5 bases. This chain's CDR3 is CASSPTRTGWSLPNEQYF. In DNA, the CDR3 is TGTGCCAGCAGCCCGACCCGGACAGGGTGGTCGCTCCCCAACGAGCAGTACTTC.

The chain couples TRBV28 to TRBJ1-3; D not certain. CDR1 is MDHEN, CDR2 SYDVKM, per germline. V was cut by 4 bases and J by 0 bases, with 7 bases left in between. The CDR3 runs to 14 residues. CDR3 nucleotides: TGTGCCAGCAGTTCCCGAAACTCTGGAAACACCATATATTTT. Translating it yields CASSSRNSGNTIYF. Together with reference TRBV28 and TRBJ1-3, the CDR3 gives the full variable domain: DVKVTQSSRYLVKRTGEKVFLECVQDMDHENMFWYRQDPGLGLRLIYFSYDVKMKEKGDIPEGYSVSREKKERFSLILESASTNQTSMYLCASSSRNSGNTIYFGEGSWLTVV.

This clone has only one observation. Other DNA sequences in the sample encode the same CDR3. The genes are TRBV6-5 and TRBJ2-1; 7 nucleotides line up with TRBD2. The V gene's germline CDR1 is MNHEY and CDR2 SVGAGI. Trimming cost V 0 bases and J 3 bases; bases outside gene matches: 2. This CDR3 has 15 amino acids. CDR3 nucleotide sequence: TGTGCCAGCAGTTACTCGGCGGGGGTCTACAATGAGCAGTTCTTC. It is translated as CASSYSAGVYNEQFF.

The chain recombines TRBV5-1 with TRBJ1-2, with D maybe TRBD1 (6 bases). CDR3 length equals 16 residues. V dropped 0 bases and J dropped 1 base, with 13 bases sitting between them. Germline values: CDR1 SGHRS, CDR2 YFSETQ. Here the CDR3 reads CASSLVAGVLNYGYTF. CDR3 coding DNA: TGCGCCAGCAGCTTGGTGGCAGGGGTGCTTAACTATGGCTACACCTTC. The full variable domain, rest sourced from reference TRBV5-1 and TRBJ1-2, is KAGVTQTPRYLIKTRGQQVTLSCSPISGHRSVSWYQQTPGQGLQFLFEYFSETQRNKGNFPGRFSGRQFSNSRSEMNVSTLELGDSALYLCASSLVAGVLNYGYTFGSGTRLTVV.

This chain uses TRBV7-9 with TRBJ2-7; 9 positions match TRBD1. CDR3 length equals 19 residues. The ends lost 4 bases at V and 5 bases at J; junction bases unmatched: 21. Germline-derived CDR1 and CDR2 are SEHNR and FQNEAQ (reference sequence). Written as DNA, the CDR3 is TGTGCCAGCAGCTCCACCCCGGGACAGGGCTTGAAATATACTCACGAGCAGTACTTC. Its translation: CASSSTPGQGLKYTHEQYF.

The chain combines TRBV5-5 with TRBJ1-5; D may be TRBD1 (6 bases). Germline CDR1 reads SGHKS; CDR2 reads YYEKEE (reference sequence). CDR3 length equals 14 residues. The germline V and J ends were trimmed by 4 bases and 4 bases, with 12 bases remaining between them. CDR3 loop: CASSPGTPNQPQHF. CDR3 DNA sequence: TGTGCCAGCAGCCCCGGGACACCGAATCAGCCCCAGCATTTT. The full variable domain, completed using reference TRBV5-5 and TRBJ1-5, is DAGVTQSPTHLIKTRGQQVTLRCSPISGHKSVSWYQQVLGQGPQFIFQYYEKEERGRGNFPDRFSARQFPNYSSELNVNALLLGDSALYLCASSPGTPNQPQHFGDGTRLSIL.

In the case of this clone: The sample has other DNA sequences that encode this CDR3 too. CDR3: CASSVVGGSGNTIYF. DNA of the CDR3: TGTGCCAGCAGCGTAGTTGGGGGCTCTGGAAACACCATATATTTT. This chain uses TRBV9 with TRBJ1-3; the D gene is possibly TRBD1 (5 bases). V lost 0 bases and J lost 0, with 7 bases in between. Germline V lookup: CDR1 SGDLS, CDR2 YYNGEE. The CDR3 totals 15 residues.

The J gene is TRBJ2-5, the V gene TRBV10-3, with D perhaps matching TRBD1 or TRBD2 (6 bases each). Germline V CDR1 and CDR2: ENHRY, SYGVKD. CDR3 length equals 14 residues. Deletions cut 6 bases from V and 4 bases from J, with 15 bases between. CDR3 residues: CAISGGGPGETQYF. CDR3 bases: TGTGCCATCAGCGGAGGGGGGCCAGGAGAGACCCAGTACTTC.

This clone has a single count. The V call is TRBV7-9, the J call TRBJ1-1, with 8 bases lining up with TRBD1. The CDR3 runs 14 residues. After removal of 3 bases from V and 1 base from J, the junction contained 1 base not matched to a gene. Germline V gene lookup returns CDR1 SEHNR and CDR2 FQNEAQ (reference sequence). The CDR3 DNA reads TGTGCCAGCAGCTTCGGACAGGGGAACACTGAAGCTTTCTTT. This encodes CASSFGQGNTEAFF.

The gene calls are TRBV18 and TRBJ2-1; D possibly matches TRBD1 or TRBD2 (5 bases each). Trimming left V 3 bases short and J 1 base short, with 16 bases between. CDR3 size: 17 residues. Germline CDR1 KGHSH, CDR2 LQKENI. The CDR3 coding sequence is TGTGCCAGCTCACCCTCGGTAGTAGGGACGTCCTACAATGAGCAGTTCTTC. Translated, it gives CASSPSVVGTSYNEQFF.

The chain is built from TRBV7-8 and TRBJ2-1; TRBD1 is a possible D gene (6 bases). V shed 2 bases and J shed 4 bases, with 12 bases lying between them. Germline-derived CDR1 and CDR2 are SGHVS and FQNEAQ. This CDR3 is built from 15 residues. Here the CDR3 DNA reads TGTGCCAGCAGCTTACAGGGGAGTGTGTACAATGAGCAGTTCTTC. This translates into CASSLQGSVYNEQFF.

The CDR3 sequence: CASSLDGALNQPQHF. The CDR3 DNA sequence: TGTGCCAGCAGTTTAGACGGGGCCCTCAATCAGCCCCAGCATTTT. The chain uses TRBV28 and TRBJ1-5; the D gene is possibly TRBD1 (5 bases). Trimming cost V 2 bases and J 3 bases, with 11 bases left between them. The CDR3 extends over 15 amino acids. Germline values: CDR1 MDHEN, CDR2 SYDVKM.

The chain couples TRBV2 to TRBJ2-5; maybe TRBD2 (6 bases). The CDR3 sequence is 14 residues long. Germline V gene lookup returns CDR1 SNHLY and CDR2 FYNNEI. Deletions cut 6 bases from V and 3 bases from J, with 14 bases between. Here the CDR3 reads CASRTGTPKETQYF. The CDR3 DNA is TGTGCCAGCAGAACCGGGACTCCGAAAGAGACCCAGTACTTC.